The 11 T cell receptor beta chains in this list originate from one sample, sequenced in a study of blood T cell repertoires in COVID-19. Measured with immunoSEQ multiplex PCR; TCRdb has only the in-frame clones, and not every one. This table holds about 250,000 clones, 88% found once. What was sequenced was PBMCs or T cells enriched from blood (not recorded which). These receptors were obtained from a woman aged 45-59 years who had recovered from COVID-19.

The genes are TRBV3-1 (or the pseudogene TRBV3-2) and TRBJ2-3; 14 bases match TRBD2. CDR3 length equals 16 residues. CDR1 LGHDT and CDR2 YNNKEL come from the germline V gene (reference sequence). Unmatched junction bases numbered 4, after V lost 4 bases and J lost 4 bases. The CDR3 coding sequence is TGTGCCAGCAGCCCCACGGGACTAGCGGGAGCAGATACGCAGTATTTT. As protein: CASSPTGLAGADTQYF.

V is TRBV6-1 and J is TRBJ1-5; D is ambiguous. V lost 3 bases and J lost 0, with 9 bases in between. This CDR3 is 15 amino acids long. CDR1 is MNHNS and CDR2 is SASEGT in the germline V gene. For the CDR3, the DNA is TGTGCCAGCAGTGAGAGGGTTCTTAGCAATCAGCCCCAGCATTTT. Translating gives CASSERVLSNQPQHF.

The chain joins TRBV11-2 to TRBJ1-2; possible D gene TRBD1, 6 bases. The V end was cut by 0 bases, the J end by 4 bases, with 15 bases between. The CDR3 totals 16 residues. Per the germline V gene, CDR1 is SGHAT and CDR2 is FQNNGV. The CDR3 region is CASSLDGRGASYGYTF. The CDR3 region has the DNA TGTGCCAGCAGCTTAGACGGCCGGGGGGCCAGCTATGGCTACACCTTC.

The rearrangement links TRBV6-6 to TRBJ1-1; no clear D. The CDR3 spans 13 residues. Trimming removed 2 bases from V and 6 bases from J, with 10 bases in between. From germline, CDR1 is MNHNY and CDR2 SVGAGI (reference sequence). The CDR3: CASSYKSNAEAFF. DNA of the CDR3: TGTGCCAGCAGTTACAAATCCAATGCTGAAGCTTTCTTT.

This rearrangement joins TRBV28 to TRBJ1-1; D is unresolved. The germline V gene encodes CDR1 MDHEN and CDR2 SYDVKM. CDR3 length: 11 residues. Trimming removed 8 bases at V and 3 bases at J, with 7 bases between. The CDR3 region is CASESDTEAFF. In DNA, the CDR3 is TGTGCCAGCGAGTCGGACACTGAAGCTTTCTTT.

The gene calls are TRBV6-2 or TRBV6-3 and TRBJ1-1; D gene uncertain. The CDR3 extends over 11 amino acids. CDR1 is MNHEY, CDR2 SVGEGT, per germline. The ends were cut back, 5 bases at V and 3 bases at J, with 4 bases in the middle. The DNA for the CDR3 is TGTGCCAGCAGTGTCTACACTGAAGCTTTCTTT. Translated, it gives CASSVYTEAFF.

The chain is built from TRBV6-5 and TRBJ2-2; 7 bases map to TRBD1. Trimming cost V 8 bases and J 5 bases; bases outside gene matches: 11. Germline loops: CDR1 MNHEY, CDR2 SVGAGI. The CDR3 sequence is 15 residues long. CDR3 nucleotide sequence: TGTGCCAGCCTACCGCACAGGGGTCTAACCGGGGAGCTGTTTTTT. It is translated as CASLPHRGLTGELFF.

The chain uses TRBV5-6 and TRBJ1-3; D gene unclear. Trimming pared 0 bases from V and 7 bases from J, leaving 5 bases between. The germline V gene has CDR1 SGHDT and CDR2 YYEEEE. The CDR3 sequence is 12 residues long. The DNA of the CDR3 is TGTGCCAGCAGCTTGGCTAGGAACACCATATATTTT. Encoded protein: CASSLARNTIYF.

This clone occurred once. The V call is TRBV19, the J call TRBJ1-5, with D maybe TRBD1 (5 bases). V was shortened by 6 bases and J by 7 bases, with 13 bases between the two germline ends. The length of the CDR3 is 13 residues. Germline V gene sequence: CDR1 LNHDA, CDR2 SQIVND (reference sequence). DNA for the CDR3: TGTGCCAGTAGCCTTTCAAAGGGGCAGCCCCAGCATTTT. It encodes CASSLSKGQPQHF.

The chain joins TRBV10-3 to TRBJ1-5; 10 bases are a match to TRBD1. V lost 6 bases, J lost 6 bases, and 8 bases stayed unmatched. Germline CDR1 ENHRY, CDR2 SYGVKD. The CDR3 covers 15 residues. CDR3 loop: CAISGGTGDTQPQHF. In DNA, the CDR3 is TGTGCCATCAGCGGCGGGACAGGGGATACTCAGCCCCAGCATTTT.

The CDR3 sequence: CASSLLRAGGRQNIQYF. For the CDR3, the DNA is TGTGCCAGCAGTTTACTCAGAGCGGGAGGGCGCCAAAACATTCAGTACTTC. The rearrangement joins TRBV28 to TRBJ2-4; 10 nucleotides align to TRBD2. V dropped 2 bases and J dropped 5; count of bases not matched to a gene: 9. This CDR3 has 17 residues. The V gene's germline CDR1 is MDHEN and CDR2 SYDVKM.